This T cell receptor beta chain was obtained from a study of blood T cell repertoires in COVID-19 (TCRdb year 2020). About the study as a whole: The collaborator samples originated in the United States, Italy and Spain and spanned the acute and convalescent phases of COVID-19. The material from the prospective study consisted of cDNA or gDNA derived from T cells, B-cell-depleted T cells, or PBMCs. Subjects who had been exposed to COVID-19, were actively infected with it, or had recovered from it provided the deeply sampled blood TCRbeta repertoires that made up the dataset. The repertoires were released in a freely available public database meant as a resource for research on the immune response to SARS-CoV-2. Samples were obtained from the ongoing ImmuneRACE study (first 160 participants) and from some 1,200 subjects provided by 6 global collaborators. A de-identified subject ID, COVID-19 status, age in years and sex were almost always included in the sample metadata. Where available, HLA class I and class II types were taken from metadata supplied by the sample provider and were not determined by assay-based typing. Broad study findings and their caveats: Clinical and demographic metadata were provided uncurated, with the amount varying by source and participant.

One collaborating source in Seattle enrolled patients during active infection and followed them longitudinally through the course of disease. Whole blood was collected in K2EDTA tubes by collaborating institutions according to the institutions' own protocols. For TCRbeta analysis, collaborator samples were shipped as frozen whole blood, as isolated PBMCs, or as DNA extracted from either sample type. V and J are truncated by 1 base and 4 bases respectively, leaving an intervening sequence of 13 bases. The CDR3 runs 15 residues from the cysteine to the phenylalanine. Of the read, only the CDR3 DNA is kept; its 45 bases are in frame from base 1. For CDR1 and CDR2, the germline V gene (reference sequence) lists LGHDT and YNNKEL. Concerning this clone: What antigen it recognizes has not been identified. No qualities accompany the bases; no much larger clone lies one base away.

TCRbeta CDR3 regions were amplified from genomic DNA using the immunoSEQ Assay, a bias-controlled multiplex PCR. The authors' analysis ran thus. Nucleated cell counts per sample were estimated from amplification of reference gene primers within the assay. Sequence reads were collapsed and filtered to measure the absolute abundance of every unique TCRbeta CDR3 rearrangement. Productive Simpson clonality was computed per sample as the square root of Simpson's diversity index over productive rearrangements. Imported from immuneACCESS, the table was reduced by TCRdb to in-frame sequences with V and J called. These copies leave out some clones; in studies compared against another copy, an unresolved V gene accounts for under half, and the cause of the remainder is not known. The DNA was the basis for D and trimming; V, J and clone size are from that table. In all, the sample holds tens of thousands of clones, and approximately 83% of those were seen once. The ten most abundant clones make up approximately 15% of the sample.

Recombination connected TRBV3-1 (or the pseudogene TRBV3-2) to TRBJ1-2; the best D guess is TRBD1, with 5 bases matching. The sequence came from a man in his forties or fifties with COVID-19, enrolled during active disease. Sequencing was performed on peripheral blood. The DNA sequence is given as TGTGCCAGCAGCCAAGGTAGGACACGCAGCTATGGCTACACCTTC. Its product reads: CASSQGRTRSYGYTF.